The clone carrying this TCR beta chain was found many times. This specimen belongs to a study of T-cell reconstitution after alpha-beta-depleted transplantation in children. Unique molecular identifiers were incorporated when the TCRbeta library was constructed. In TCRdb, the PCR reads were re-called with MiXCR into one record per CDR3 protein. This repertoire shows around 96,000 distinct CDR3 sequences, 12% found once; its top ten account for 14%. Germline V CDR1 and CDR2: SEHNR, FQNEAQ (reference sequence). The length of the CDR3 is 13 residues. V was clipped by 3 bases and J by 13 bases, with 13 bases between them.

The sequencing used PBMCs from the stem cell graft donor, collected from the stem cell graft. This clonotype was sampled from a human donor who donated a stem cell graft to a child with inherited bone marrow failure. The chain has TRBV7-9 and TRBJ1-6; D uncertain. The CDR3 region has the DNA TGTGCCAGCAGCTTTACAGCAAAAAGGCCCCTCCACTTT. Its protein is CASSFTAKRPLHF.